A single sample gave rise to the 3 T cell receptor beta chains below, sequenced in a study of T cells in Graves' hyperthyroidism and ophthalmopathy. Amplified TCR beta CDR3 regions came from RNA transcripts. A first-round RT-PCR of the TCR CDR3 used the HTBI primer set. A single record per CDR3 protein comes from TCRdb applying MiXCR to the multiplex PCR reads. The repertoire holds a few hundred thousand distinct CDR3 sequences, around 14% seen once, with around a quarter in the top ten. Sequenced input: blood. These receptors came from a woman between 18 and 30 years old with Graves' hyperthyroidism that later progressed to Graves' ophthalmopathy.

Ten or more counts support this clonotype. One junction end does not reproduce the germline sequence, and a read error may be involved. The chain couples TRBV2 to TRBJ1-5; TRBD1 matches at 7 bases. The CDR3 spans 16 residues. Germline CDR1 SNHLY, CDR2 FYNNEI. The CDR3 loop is CASSTDRLNSNQPQHF. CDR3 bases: TGTGCCAGCAGTACGGACAGGCTCAATAGCAACCAGCCCCAGCATTTT.

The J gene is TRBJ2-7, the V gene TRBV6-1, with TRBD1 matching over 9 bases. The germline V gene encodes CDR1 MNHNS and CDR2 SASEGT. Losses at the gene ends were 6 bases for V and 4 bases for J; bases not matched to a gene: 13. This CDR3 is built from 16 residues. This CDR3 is CASRQSPTGGSYEQYF. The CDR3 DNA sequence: TGTGCCAGCAGACAAAGTCCAACAGGGGGCTCGTACGAGCAGTACTTC.

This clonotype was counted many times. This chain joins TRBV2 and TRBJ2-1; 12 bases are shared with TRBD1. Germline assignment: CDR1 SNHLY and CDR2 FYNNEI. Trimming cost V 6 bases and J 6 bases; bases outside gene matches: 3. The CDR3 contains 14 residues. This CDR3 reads CASSRDRGLNEQFF. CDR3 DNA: TGTGCCAGCAGCCGGGACAGGGGGCTCAATGAGCAGTTCTTC.